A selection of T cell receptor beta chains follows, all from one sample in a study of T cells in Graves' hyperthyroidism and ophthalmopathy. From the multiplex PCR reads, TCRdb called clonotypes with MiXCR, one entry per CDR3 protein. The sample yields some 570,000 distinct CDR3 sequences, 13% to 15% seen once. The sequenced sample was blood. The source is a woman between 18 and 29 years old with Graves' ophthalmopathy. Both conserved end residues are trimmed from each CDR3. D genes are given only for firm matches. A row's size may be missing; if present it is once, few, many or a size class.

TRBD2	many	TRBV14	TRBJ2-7	ASSQDLLAGEYEQY
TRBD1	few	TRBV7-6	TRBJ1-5	ASSPAVAGGGYSNQPQH
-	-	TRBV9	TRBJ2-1	ASSVDGRPGNEQF
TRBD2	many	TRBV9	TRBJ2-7	ASSPQGVLAGAYEQY
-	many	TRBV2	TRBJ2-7	ASTGARSYEQY
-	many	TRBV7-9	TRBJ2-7	ASSLAGYYEQY
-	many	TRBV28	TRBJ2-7	ASSLPFGGTYEQY
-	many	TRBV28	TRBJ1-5	ASSLVWEYQPQH
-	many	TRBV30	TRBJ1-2	AWSQGSGNYGYT
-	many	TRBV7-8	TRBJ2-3	ASSLRDARRAEVSTDTQY
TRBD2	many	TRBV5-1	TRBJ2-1	ASSLVAGGPDNEQF
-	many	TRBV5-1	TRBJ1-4	ASRRDGNEKLF
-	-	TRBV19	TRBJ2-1	ASSIVHTIYNEQF
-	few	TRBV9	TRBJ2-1	ASSVESRGGANEQF
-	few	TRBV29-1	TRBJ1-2	SVEEREGVGGYT
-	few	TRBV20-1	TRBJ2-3	SARGQEWTDTQY
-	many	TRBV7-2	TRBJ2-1	ASSSEGRVSYNEQF
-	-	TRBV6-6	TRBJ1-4	ASSYSAIELF
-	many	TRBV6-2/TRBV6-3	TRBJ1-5	ASSIGVQPQH
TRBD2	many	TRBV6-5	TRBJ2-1	ASSYFMTGLAGDEQF